The 30 T cell receptor beta chains below come from one sample, sequenced in a study of regulatory T cells in long-lasting Graves disease (dated by TCRdb to the early 2020s). Library prep was done by multiplex PCR. The listed sequencing device is Illumina HiSeq 4000. iRepertoire HTBI primers and Arm-PCR amplification of CDR3 regions were used to construct TCR beta libraries. TCRdb ran its own pipeline on the public reads, namely fastp trimming at Q25 and MiXCR clone calling, and kept in-frame beta chains. Rows are combined by CDR3 protein, so each entry shows the most common genes and DNA. The sample table contains 360,000 or so distinct CDR3 sequences; only one count was recorded for about 17% of them. Around 20% of the sample is in the top ten clones. The sample's time point, from its label and the paper: newly diagnosed GD, antithyroid drugs for less than 3 months. RNA was extracted from PBMCs in TRIzol for both TCR sequencing and RNA sequencing.

Separately, the same data were catalogued under a study of T cells in Graves' hyperthyroidism and ophthalmopathy.

This specimen consisted of peripheral blood mononuclear cells (PBMCs), obtained at new diagnosis, from a patient treated with antithyroid drugs. The receptor set was obtained from a woman between 18 and 29 years old with Graves disease. Donor details come from another sample of the same person, matched by shared clones.

The chain links TRBV7-9 to TRBJ2-2; D tentatively fits TRBD1 or TRBD2 (5 bases each). V lost 4 bases and J 7 bases, leaving 25 bases between the germline ends. Germline assignment: CDR1 SEHNR and CDR2 FQNEAQ (reference sequence). This CDR3 has 18 amino acids. Here the CDR3 DNA reads TGTGCCAGCAGCTACCAATGGACGGGAACAGTCCAGGGCGGGGAGCTGTTTTTT. This codes for CASSYQWTGTVQGGELFF.

The CDR3 region has the DNA TGTGCCATCAGTGAGGGACAGGGCGCGACTGAAGCTTTCTTT. Protein: CAISEGQGATEAFF. The J gene is TRBJ1-1, the V gene TRBV10-3, with 8 bases matching TRBD1. V lost 2 bases and J lost 5; bases outside the gene matches: 4. Looked up from germline, CDR1 is ENHRY and CDR2 is SYGVKD. The CDR3 runs to 14 residues.

This clonotype was detected only a few times. The chain is built from TRBV25-1 and TRBJ1-1, with 7 bases lining up with TRBD1. This CDR3 spans 14 amino acids. CDR1 and CDR2 from the germline V gene are MGHDK and SYGVNS. Trimming took 5 bases from V and 8 from J; bases not matched to a gene: 11. As DNA, the CDR3 is TGTGCCAGCAGTACCAGAATCGGGACAGCCGAAGCTTTCTTT. It is translated as CASSTRIGTAEAFF.

Ten or more counts support this clonotype. This chain links TRBV28 with TRBJ1-1, with D possibly being TRBD1 (5 bases). CDR3 length: 14 residues. The ends were cut back, 4 bases at V and 8 bases at J, with 17 bases in the middle. In germline, CDR1 is MDHEN, CDR2 SYDVKM. The CDR3 spells CASSSIRASGEAFF. CDR3 nucleotides: TGTGCCAGCAGTTCAATACGGGCGTCAGGGGAAGCTTTCTTT.

The chain combines TRBV6-2 or TRBV6-3 with TRBJ1-1, with D unclear. Germline CDR1 is MNHEY and CDR2 is SVGEGT. This CDR3 is 13 amino acids long. V lost 7 bases to trimming and J lost 3 bases, with 12 bases between them. The CDR3 bases are TGTGCCAGCACCCCTGGAGGAGACACTGAAGCTTTCTTT. Protein sequence: CASTPGGDTEAFF.

This clonotype was detected ten times or more. The chain combines TRBV16 with TRBJ1-2; TRBD1 is a possible D gene (5 bases). The CDR3 runs to 14 residues. Germline V gene lookup returns CDR1 KGHSY and CDR2 FQNENV. Trimming pared 0 bases from V and 8 bases from J, leaving 13 bases between. CDR3 in DNA: TGTGCCAGCAGCCAATCGAGGGGAGGGCGCGGCTACACCTTC. Protein product: CASSQSRGGRGYTF.

In this sample, this clonotype turned up a few times. The J gene is TRBJ1-5, the V gene TRBV7-2; possible D gene TRBD1, 5 bases. In germline, CDR1 is SGHTA, CDR2 FQGNSA. Trimming cost V 1 base and J 7 bases, with 14 bases left between them. The CDR3 is 15 residues long. In DNA, the CDR3 is TGTGCCAGCAGCTTAGTAGGGGCAGGAGGGCAGCCCCAGCATTTT. As protein: CASSLVGAGGQPQHF.

The CDR3 sequence is CASSPSRDPGRWETQYF. For the CDR3, the DNA is TGTGCCAGCAGCCCCTCACGGGACCCCGGGAGGTGGGAGACCCAGTACTTC. This chain links TRBV7-2 with TRBJ2-5; 7 nucleotides line up with TRBD2. V lost 5 bases to trimming and J lost 5 bases; unmatched junction nucleotides: 17. There are 17 residues in the CDR3. Germline CDR1 SGHTA, CDR2 FQGNSA.

This clonotype was recorded many times. The chain links TRBV2 to TRBJ1-5, with D unresolved. This CDR3 spans 16 amino acids. CDR1 SNHLY and CDR2 FYNNEI come from the germline V gene. V lost 7 bases, J lost 5 bases, and 21 bases lay in between. The CDR3 is CASILQPGDKYQPQHF. CDR3 nucleotide sequence: TGTGCCAGCATCCTCCAGCCCGGAGACAAATATCAGCCCCAGCATTTT.

This clonotype has only a few counts. The CDR3: CASSLFGDRTYEQYF. The CDR3 DNA reads as TGTGCCAGCAGCTTGTTTGGCGACAGGACCTACGAGCAGTACTTC. V and J are TRBV5-4 and TRBJ2-7; D is possibly TRBD1 (6 bases). CDR1 SGHNT and CDR2 YYREEE come from the germline V gene (reference sequence). This CDR3 contains 15 residues. V was cut by 1 base and J by 2 bases, with 13 bases left in between.

This clonotype was observed a few times. The chain couples TRBV5-8 to TRBJ1-1; D is unresolved. The CDR3 is 11 residues long. Germline assignment: CDR1 SGHTS and CDR2 YDEGEE. The germline V and J ends were trimmed by 2 bases and 7 bases, with 6 bases remaining between them. Here the CDR3 reads CASSLRVEAFF. CDR3 in DNA: TGTGCCAGCAGCTTAAGGGTTGAAGCTTTCTTT.

The chain combines TRBV6-1 with TRBJ1-5, with 10 bases identical to TRBD1. CDR1 is MNHNS and CDR2 is SASEGT in the germline V gene. CDR3 size: 14 residues. J lost 5 bases, V lost 6 bases, and 4 bases had no gene match. The CDR3 loop is CASRGTGDHQPQHF. CDR3 bases: TGTGCCAGCAGGGGGACAGGGGACCATCAGCCCCAGCATTTT.

This chain joins TRBV3-1 and TRBJ1-3, with TRBD1 matching 8 bases. V shed 5 bases, J shed 0 bases, and the junction held 3 bases outside the gene matches. From germline, CDR1 is LGHDT and CDR2 YNNKEL (reference sequence). The CDR3 is 15 amino acids. The CDR3 DNA sequence: TGTGCCAGCAGCGAAACAGGGGGCTCTGGAAACACCATATATTTT. This translates into CASSETGGSGNTIYF.

This clonotype was observed many times. A read error may produce the germline difference seen at one junction end. This chain joins TRBV2 and TRBJ2-7, with TRBD2 identical over 8 bases. Germline V gene data show CDR1 as SNHLY and CDR2 as FYNNEI. The CDR3 length is 11 residues. The CDR3 nucleotides are TGTGCCAGCTTTGGTGGACTAGCTAGTCACTTC. This codes for CASFGGLASHF.

This clonotype was found many times. V usage is TRBV2 and J usage is TRBJ2-7; D might be TRBD2 (6 bases). Germline values: CDR1 SNHLY, CDR2 FYNNEI. Trimming removed 2 bases at V and 2 bases at J, with 19 bases between. The CDR3 loop spans 17 amino acids. CDR3 bases: TGTGCCAGCAGTGAAATTCGACCGGGGGTGGGGGCCTACGAGCAGTACTTC. Encoded protein: CASSEIRPGVGAYEQYF.

The gene calls are TRBV28 and TRBJ1-6, with TRBD1 identical over 10 bases. The CDR3 sequence is 15 residues long. V trimming: 4 bases; J trimming: 6 bases; junction bases outside the gene matches: 3. Germline V gene lookup returns CDR1 MDHEN and CDR2 SYDVKM. The CDR3 is CASSWTGGVNSPLHF. CDR3 DNA sequence: TGTGCCAGCAGTTGGACAGGGGGTGTTAATTCACCCCTCCACTTT.

J is TRBJ2-1 and V is TRBV6-2 or TRBV6-3; D is unclear. The ends were cut back, 8 bases at V and 9 bases at J, with 11 bases in the middle. CDR3 length equals 11 residues. The germline CDR1 and CDR2 sequences are MNHEY and SVGEGT. Here the CDR3 DNA reads TGTGCCAGCCGCTTTGGACGTGAGCAGTTCTTC. It specifies CASRFGREQFF.

The sample holds a few counts of this clonotype. CDR3 in DNA: TGTGCCAGCAGTCAGGGGATAACTGAAGCTTTCTTT. Translating gives CASSQGITEAFF. The chain joins TRBV6-1 to TRBJ1-1, with D perhaps matching TRBD1 (6 bases). With 5 bases removed from V and 5 bases from J, the gap between germline ends came to 9 bases. This CDR3 is 12 amino acids long. Germline assignment: CDR1 MNHNS and CDR2 SASEGT.

V gene TRBV6-1 combines with J gene TRBJ2-5; TRBD2 matches 10 bases. The CDR3 extends over 15 amino acids. Germline CDR1 MNHNS, CDR2 SASEGT. V was clipped by 5 bases and J by 3 bases; unmatched bases: 6. The CDR3 nucleotides are TGTGCCAGCAGTAATGATCTAGCGGGGGAAGAGACCCAGTACTTC. Its translation is CASSNDLAGEETQYF.

This clonotype was counted many times. The CDR3 loop is CASSLTSLRGAVDTQYF. Here the CDR3 DNA reads TGTGCCAGCAGCTTAACCTCCTTGCGGGGGGCGGTAGATACGCAGTATTTT. V is TRBV7-9 and J is TRBJ2-3, with TRBD2 identical over 8 bases. V gave up 2 bases and J gave up 5 bases; unmatched junction bases: 12. The CDR3 extends over 17 amino acids. CDR1 is SEHNR and CDR2 is FQNEAQ in the germline V gene (reference sequence).

This clonotype was counted ten times or more. The chain links TRBV11-1 to TRBJ2-1, with TRBD2 as a possible D gene (6 bases). CDR3 length: 13 amino acids. V dropped 6 bases and J dropped 7 bases, with 13 bases sitting between them. Germline assignment: CDR1 SGHAT and CDR2 FQDESV (reference sequence). The CDR3 nucleotides read TGTGCCAGCAGGGCTAGCGCGAGGAATGAGCAGTTCTTC. This sequence encodes CASRASARNEQFF.

At least ten counts were recorded for this clonotype. This chain joins TRBV5-6 and TRBJ2-1, with D perhaps matching TRBD2 (7 bases). In germline, CDR1 is SGHDT, CDR2 YYEEEE. CDR3 length equals 15 residues. Trimming took off 1 base at V and 6 bases at J, with 14 bases between the two ends. The CDR3 DNA follows: TGTGCCAGCAGCTTGAAGGGAGGGGGGCCCAATGAGCAGTTCTTC. Translation gives CASSLKGGGPNEQFF. Together with reference TRBV5-6 and TRBJ2-1, the CDR3 gives the full variable domain: DAGVTQSPTHLIKTRGQQVTLRCSPKSGHDTVSWYQQALGQGPQFIFQYYEEEERQRGNFPDRFSGHQFPNYSSELNVNALLLGDSALYLCASSLKGGGPNEQFFGPGTRLTVL.

In this sample, this clonotype turned up many times. In nucleotides, the CDR3 is TGTGCCAGCTTGGGGTTGCGCGGACTAGCGGGAGTTGAGCAGTACTTC. Its protein is CASLGLRGLAGVEQYF. This chain joins TRBV11-2 and TRBJ2-7, with 13 bases lining up with TRBD2. Looked up from germline, CDR1 is SGHAT and CDR2 is FQNNGV. V lost 8 bases, J lost 7 bases, and 14 bases stayed unmatched. The CDR3 is 16 amino acids.

This clonotype was picked up many times. The gene calls are TRBV6-1 and TRBJ1-1, with a weak D call TRBD1 (5 bases). V was clipped by 6 bases and J by 1 base, with 15 bases between them. Germline CDR1 MNHNS, CDR2 SASEGT. The CDR3 totals 15 residues. CDR3: CASRHHLRENTEAFF. The CDR3 region has the DNA TGTGCCAGCAGGCACCACCTCAGGGAGAACACTGAAGCTTTCTTT.

This clonotype was counted at least ten times. The chain couples TRBV20-1 to TRBJ2-3, with 10 nucleotides matching TRBD2. V lost 3 bases to trimming and J lost 5 bases; unmatched junction nucleotides: 5. This CDR3 is 14 amino acids long. CDR1 DFQATT and CDR2 SNEGSKA come from the germline V gene (reference sequence). The CDR3 sequence: CSASGLAVGDTQYF. CDR3 in DNA: TGCAGTGCTAGTGGACTAGCGGTGGGAGATACGCAGTATTTT.

Of note for this clonotype: One base separates it from a far larger clone, so it is likely a read error. The CDR3 region has the DNA TGTGCCAGCAGTTACTCTGGGGAGAGCTCCTACGAGCAGTACTTC. Its translation is CASSYSGESSYEQYF. The chain joins TRBV6-6 to TRBJ2-7; tentative D call: TRBD2 (5 bases). Germline V gene lookup returns CDR1 MNHNY and CDR2 SVGAGI (reference sequence). V gave up 0 bases and J gave up 0 bases, with 9 bases separating them. The CDR3 is 15 amino acids.

This clonotype was seen a few times. The chain is built from TRBV19 and TRBJ1-3; D gene uncertain. There are 16 residues in the CDR3. Germline CDR1 and CDR2: LNHDA and SQIVND (reference sequence). V was trimmed by 5 bases and J by 6 bases, leaving 20 bases between them. In DNA, the CDR3 is TGTGCCAGTAGTCCTCACCGGGCTCTTGCGGCAAACACCATATATTTT. Translation gives CASSPHRALAANTIYF.

V gene TRBV2 combines with J gene TRBJ1-4, with D unresolved. The CDR3 has 14 amino acids. V lost 2 bases to trimming and J lost 7 bases, with 11 bases between them. Germline loops: CDR1 SNHLY, CDR2 FYNNEI. This CDR3 reads CASSESPPGEKLFF. The CDR3 coding sequence is TGTGCCAGCAGTGAAAGTCCCCCCGGTGAAAAACTGTTTTTT. The full variable domain, with the rest looked up from reference TRBV2 and TRBJ1-4, is EPEVTQTPSHQVTQMGQEVILRCVPISNHLYFYWYRQILGQKVEFLVSFYNNEISEKSEIFDDQFSVERPDGSNFTLKIRSTKLEDSAMYFCASSESPPGEKLFFGSGTQLSVL.

This clonotype was seen repeatedly, ten times or more. The chain employs TRBV20-1 and TRBJ2-5; D is perhaps TRBD2 (7 bases). Deletions cut 6 bases from V and 5 bases from J, with 19 bases between. This CDR3 comprises 14 residues. Germline CDR1 DFQATT, CDR2 SNEGSKA (reference sequence). The CDR3 sequence is CSATTGGGLETQYF. CDR3 sequence (DNA): TGCAGTGCGACCACGGGGGGCGGTTTGGAGACCCAGTACTTC.

This clonotype was detected only a few times. DNA for the CDR3: TGTGCCAGCAGCTACCCCATGTGGGGGGGACGACGGGATGAGCAGTTCTTC. It codes for CASSYPMWGGRRDEQFF. The chain has TRBV7-2 and TRBJ2-1, with 7 nucleotides matching TRBD2. The CDR3 has 17 amino acids. V gave up 4 bases and J gave up 8 bases; unmatched junction bases: 17. Germline assignment: CDR1 SGHTA and CDR2 FQGNSA.